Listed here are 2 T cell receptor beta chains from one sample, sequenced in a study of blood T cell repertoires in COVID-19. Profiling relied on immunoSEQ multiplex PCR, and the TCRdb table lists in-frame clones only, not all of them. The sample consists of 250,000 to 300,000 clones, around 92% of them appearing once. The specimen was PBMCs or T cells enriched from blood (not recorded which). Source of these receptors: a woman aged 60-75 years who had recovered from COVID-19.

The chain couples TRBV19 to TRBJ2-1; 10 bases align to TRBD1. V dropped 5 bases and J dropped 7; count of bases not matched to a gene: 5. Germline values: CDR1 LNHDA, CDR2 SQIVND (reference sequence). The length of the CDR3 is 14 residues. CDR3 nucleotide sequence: TGTGCCAGTAGTGACAGGGGGCAGGTAAATGAGCAGTTCTTC. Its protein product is CASSDRGQVNEQFF. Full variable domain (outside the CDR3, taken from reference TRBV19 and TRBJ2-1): DGGITQSPKYLFRKEGQNVTLSCEQNLNHDAMYWYRQDPGQGLRLIYYSQIVNDFQKGDIAEGYSVSREKKESFPLTVTSAQKNPTAFYLCASSDRGQVNEQFFGPGTRLTVL.

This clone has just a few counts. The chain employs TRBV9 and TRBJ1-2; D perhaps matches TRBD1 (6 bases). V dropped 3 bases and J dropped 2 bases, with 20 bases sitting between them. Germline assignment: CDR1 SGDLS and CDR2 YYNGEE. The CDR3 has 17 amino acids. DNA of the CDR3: TGTGCCAGCAGCGCCGGGGCGGCGACAGGTGCCAACTATGGCTACACCTTC. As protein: CASSAGAATGANYGYTF.